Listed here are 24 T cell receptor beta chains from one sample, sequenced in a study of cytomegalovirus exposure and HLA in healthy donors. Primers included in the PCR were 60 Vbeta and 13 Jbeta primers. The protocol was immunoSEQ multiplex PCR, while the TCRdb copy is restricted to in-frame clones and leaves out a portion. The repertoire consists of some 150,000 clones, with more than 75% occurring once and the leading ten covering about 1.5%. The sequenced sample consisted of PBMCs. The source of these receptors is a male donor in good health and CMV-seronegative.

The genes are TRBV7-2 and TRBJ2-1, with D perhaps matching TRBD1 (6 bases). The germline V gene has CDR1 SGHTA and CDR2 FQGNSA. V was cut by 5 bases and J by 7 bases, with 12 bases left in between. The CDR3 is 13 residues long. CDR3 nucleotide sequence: TGTGCCAGCAGCCCTGGGGGCCGAAATGAGCAGTTCTTC. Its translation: CASSPGGRNEQFF. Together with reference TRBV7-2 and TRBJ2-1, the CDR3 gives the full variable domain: GAGVSQSPSNKVTEKGKDVELRCDPISGHTALYWYRQSLGQGLEFLIYFQGNSAPDKSGLPSDRFSAERTGGSVSTLTIQRTQQEDSAVYLCASSPGGRNEQFFGPGTRLTVL.

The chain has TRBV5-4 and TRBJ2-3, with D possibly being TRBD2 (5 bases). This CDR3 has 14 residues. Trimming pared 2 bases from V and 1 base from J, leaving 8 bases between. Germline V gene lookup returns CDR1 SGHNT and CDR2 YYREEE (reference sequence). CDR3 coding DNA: TGTGCCAGCAGCTTAGGGAGTCGCACAGATACGCAGTATTTT. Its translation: CASSLGSRTDTQYF.

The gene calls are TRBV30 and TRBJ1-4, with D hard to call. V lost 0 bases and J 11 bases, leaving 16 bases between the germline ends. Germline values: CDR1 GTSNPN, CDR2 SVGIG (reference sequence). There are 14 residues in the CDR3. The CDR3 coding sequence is TGTGCCTGGAGTGTACGAATGAGAGGTGGGAAACTGTTTTTT. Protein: CAWSVRMRGGKLFF.

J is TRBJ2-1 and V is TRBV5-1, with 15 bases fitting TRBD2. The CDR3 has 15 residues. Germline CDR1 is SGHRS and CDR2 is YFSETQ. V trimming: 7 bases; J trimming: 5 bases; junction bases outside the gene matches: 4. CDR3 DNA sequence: TGCGCCAGCGTGGGACTAGCGGGAGGAAACAATGAGCAGTTCTTC. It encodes CASVGLAGGNNEQFF.

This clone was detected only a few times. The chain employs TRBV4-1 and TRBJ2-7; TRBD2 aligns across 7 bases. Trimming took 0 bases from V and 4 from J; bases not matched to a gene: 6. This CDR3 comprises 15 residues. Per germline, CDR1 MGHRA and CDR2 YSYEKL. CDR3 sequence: CASSQDGGILYEQYF. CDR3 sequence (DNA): TGCGCCAGCAGCCAAGACGGGGGGATACTTTACGAGCAGTACTTC.

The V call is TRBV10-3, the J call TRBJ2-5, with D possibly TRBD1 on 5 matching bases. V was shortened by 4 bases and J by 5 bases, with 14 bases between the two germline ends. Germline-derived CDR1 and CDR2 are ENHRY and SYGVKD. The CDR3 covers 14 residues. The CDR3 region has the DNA TGTGCCATCAGTGGGCAGGGTATTTTGGAGACCCAGTACTTC. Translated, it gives CAISGQGILETQYF.

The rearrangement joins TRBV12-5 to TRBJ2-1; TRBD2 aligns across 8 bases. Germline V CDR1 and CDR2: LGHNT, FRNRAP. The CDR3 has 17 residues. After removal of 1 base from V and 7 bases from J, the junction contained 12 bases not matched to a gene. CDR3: CASGLGVGAGGANEQFF. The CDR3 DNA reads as TGTGCTAGTGGTTTGGGCGTCGGGGCGGGAGGTGCGAATGAGCAGTTCTTC.

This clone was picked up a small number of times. CDR3 coding DNA: TGCGCCAGCGGCTACAGGGACGGGGAGCTGTTTTTT. Protein product: CASGYRDGELFF. J is TRBJ2-2 and V is TRBV4-3; D may be TRBD1 (6 bases). The CDR3 runs 12 residues. Germline V gene lookup returns CDR1 LGHNA and CDR2 YSLEER. With 8 bases removed from V and 7 bases from J, the gap between germline ends came to 11 bases.

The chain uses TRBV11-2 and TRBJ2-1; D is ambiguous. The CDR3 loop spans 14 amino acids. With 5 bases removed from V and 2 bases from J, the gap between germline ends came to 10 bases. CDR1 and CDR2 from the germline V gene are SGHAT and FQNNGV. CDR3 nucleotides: TGTGCCAGCAGCACCCAGGTTACCTACAATGAGCAGTTCTTC. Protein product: CASSTQVTYNEQFF.

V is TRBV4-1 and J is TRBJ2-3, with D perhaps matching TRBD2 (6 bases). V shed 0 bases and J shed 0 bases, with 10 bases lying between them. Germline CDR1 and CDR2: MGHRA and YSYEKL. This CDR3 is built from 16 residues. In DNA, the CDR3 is TGCGCCAGCAGCCAAGATTGGGGGACTAGCACAGATACGCAGTATTTT. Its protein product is CASSQDWGTSTDTQYF.

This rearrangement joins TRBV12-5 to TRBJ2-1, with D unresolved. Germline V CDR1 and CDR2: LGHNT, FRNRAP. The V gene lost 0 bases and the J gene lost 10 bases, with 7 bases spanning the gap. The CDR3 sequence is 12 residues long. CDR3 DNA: TGTGCTAGTGGTTTGGTCTCTTCCGAGCAGTTCTTC. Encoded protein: CASGLVSSEQFF.

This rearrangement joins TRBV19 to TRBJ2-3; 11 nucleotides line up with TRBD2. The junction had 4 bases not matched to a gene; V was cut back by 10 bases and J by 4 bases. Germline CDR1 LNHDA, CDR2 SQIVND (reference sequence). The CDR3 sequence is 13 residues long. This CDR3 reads CATAGLAADTQYF. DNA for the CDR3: TGTGCCACCGCGGGACTAGCGGCAGATACGCAGTATTTT.

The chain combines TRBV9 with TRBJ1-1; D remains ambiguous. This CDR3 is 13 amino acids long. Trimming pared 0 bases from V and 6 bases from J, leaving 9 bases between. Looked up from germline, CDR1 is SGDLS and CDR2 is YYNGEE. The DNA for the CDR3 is TGTGCCAGCAGCGTAGCACCGGTCGCTGAAGCTTTCTTT. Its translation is CASSVAPVAEAFF. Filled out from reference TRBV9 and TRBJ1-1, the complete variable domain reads DSGVTQTPKHLITATGQRVTLRCSPRSGDLSVYWYQQSLDQGLQFLIQYYNGEERAKGNILERFSAQQFPDLHSELNLSSLELGDSALYFCASSVAPVAEAFFGQGTRLTVV.

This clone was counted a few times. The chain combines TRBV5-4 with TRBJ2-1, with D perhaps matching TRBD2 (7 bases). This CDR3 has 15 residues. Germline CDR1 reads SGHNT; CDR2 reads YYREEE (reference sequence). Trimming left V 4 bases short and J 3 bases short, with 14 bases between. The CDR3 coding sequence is TGTGCCAGCAGCCGGGGGGACACCTACTACAATGAGCAGTTCTTC. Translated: CASSRGDTYYNEQFF.

The CDR3 spells CATGPGQGVNEQYF. The CDR3 DNA sequence: TGTGCCACGGGCCCGGGACAGGGAGTAAACGAGCAGTACTTC. The chain combines TRBV19 with TRBJ2-5; TRBD1 agrees at 9 bases. The J call may be incorrect, as the DNA end agrees better with TRBJ2-7. The CDR3 runs 14 residues. Germline-derived CDR1 and CDR2 are LNHDA and SQIVND (reference sequence).

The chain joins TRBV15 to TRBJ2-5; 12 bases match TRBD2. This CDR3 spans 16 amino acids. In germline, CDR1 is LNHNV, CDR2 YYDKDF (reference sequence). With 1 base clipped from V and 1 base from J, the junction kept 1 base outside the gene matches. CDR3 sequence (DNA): TGTGCCACCAGCAGAGGGACTAGCGGGACCCAAGAGACCCAGTACTTC. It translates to CATSRGTSGTQETQYF.

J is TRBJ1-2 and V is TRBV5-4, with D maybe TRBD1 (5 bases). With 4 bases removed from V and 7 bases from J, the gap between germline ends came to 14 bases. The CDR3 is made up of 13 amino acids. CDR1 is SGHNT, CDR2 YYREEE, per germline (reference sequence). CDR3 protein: CASSAEQDRGYTF. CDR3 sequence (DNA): TGTGCCAGCAGCGCGGAACAGGATCGTGGCTACACCTTC.

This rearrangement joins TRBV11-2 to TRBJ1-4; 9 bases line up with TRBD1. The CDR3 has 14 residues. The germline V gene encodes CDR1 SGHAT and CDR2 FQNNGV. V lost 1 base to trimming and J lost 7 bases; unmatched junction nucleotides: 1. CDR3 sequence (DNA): TGTGCCAGCAGCTTAGGGACAGGGGTTGAAAAACTGTTTTTT. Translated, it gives CASSLGTGVEKLFF.

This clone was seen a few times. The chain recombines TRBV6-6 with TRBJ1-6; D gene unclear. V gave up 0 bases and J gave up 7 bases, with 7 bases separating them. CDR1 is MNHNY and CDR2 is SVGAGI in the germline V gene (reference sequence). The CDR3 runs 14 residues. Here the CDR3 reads CASSYSGRNSPLHF. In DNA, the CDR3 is TGTGCCAGCAGTTACTCGGGCCGAAATTCACCCCTCCACTTT.

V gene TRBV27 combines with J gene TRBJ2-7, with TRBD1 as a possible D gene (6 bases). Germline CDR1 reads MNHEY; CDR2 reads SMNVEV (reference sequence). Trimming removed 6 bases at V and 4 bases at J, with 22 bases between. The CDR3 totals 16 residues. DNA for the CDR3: TGTGCCAGCAGCTACTTAATCACAGGGATTGGGTACGAGCAGTACTTC. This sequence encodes CASSYLITGIGYEQYF.

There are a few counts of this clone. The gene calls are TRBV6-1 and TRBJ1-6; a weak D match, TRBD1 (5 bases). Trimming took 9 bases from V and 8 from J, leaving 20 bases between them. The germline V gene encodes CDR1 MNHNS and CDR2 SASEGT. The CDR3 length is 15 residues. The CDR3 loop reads CASHQETSRDSPLHF. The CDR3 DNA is TGTGCCAGTCACCAAGAAACCTCCAGGGATTCACCCCTCCACTTT.

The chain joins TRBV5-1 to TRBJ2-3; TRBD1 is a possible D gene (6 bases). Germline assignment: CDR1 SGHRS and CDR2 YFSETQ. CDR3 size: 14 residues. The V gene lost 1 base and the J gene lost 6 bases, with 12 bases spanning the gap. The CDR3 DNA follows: TGCGCCAGCAGCTTGACGGATACAGGGGATACGCAGTATTTT. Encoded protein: CASSLTDTGDTQYF.

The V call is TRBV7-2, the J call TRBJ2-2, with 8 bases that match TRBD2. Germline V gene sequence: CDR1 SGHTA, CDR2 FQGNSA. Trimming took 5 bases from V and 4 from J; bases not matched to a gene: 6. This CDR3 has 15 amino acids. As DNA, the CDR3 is TGTGCCAGCAGCGGAGCGGGGGCGGGCACCGGGGAGCTGTTTTTT. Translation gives CASSGAGAGTGELFF.

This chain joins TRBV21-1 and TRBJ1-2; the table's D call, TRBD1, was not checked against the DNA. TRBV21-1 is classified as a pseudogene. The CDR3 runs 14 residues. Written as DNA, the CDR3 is TGTGCCAGCACCGGAAATACAGGGGGCAATGGCTACACCTTC. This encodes CASTGNTGGNGYTF.